The clone carrying this T cell receptor (beta chain) was found once. No antigen is known for it. Separation from the approximately 670-subject first cohort characterized the 120-subject validation cohort, to which the donors belonged. The sample comes from a study of cytomegalovirus exposure and HLA in healthy donors. Study-level results: Subsequent analysis showed first-cohort TCR clusters tending to co-occur in some 110 validation repertoires.

Libraries were prepared by immunoSEQ multiplex PCR; TCRdb keeps only in-frame clonotypes and omits some of them. The data hold some 100,000 clones, with more than 70% observed a single time. The germline CDR1 and CDR2 sequences are MNHEY and SVGAGI. The ends lost 7 bases at V and 3 bases at J; junction bases unmatched: 11. CDR3 length: 15 residues. The chain employs TRBV6-5 and TRBJ2-7; 8 bases match TRBD1. Sequenced input: PBMCs. This receptor was obtained from a man aged 18 to 35 in good health and CMV-seronegative. For the CDR3, the DNA is TGTGCCAGCACTCAAACTGGGACAGGTGGCTACGAGCAGTACTTC. Residues: CASTQTGTGGYEQYF.